The entry below describes one TCR beta chain. This clone has only a few counts. The specificity of this receptor is unknown. No base quality values were provided; no much bigger clone lies one nucleotide off. From the cysteine up to the phenylalanine, the CDR3 has a length of 14 residues. Here the CDR3 DNA is all that survives: 42 bases in frame from base 1. For CDR1 and CDR2, the germline V gene (reference sequence) lists GTSNPN and SVGIG. V and J lose 2 bases and 5 bases, and a span of 13 bases separates them. The immunoSEQ Assay, a bias-controlled multiplex PCR, was used to amplify TCRbeta CDR3 regions from genomic DNA. In the original analysis: The number of nucleated cells in each sample was estimated from the amplification of reference gene primers within the assay. Sequence reads were collapsed and filtered to measure the absolute abundance of every unique TCRbeta CDR3 rearrangement. Productive Simpson clonality was computed per sample as the square root of Simpson's diversity index over productive rearrangements. In TCRdb, the immuneACCESS table is reduced to in-frame sequences with V and J assigned. These tables do not hold every clone; where another copy was compared, an unresolved V gene accounts for under half, and the others remain unexplained. The V and J calls and clone size are taken from that table; D and trimming were inferred from the DNA. Present in this sample are roughly 200,000 clones, about four fifths of which were seen just once. Clones ranked in the top ten supply less than 9.5% of the sample.

This entry is derived from a study of blood T cell repertoires in COVID-19 (dated by TCRdb to 2018 to 2020). For context, the study as a whole: Samples covering the acute and convalescent phases of COVID-19 were provided by collaborators in the United States, Italy and Spain. The samples were drawn from the first 160 participants of the ongoing ImmuneRACE study and from 950 to 1,500 subjects provided by 6 global collaborators. HLA class I and class II types, where available, came from metadata supplied by the sample provider rather than from assay-based typing. The prospective study material was composed of cDNA or gDNA derived from T cells, B-cell-depleted T cells, or PBMCs. Subjects who had been exposed to COVID-19, were actively infected with it, or had recovered from it provided the deeply sampled blood TCRbeta repertoires that made up the dataset. The repertoires were released in a freely available public database intended as a resource for research on the immune response to SARS-CoV-2. Nearly every sample came with metadata listing a de-identified subject ID, COVID-19 status, age in years and sex. The paper's findings and limits, for the study overall: The amount of clinical and demographic metadata varied by source and participant and was provided uncurated.

At one collaborating source in Seattle, patients were enrolled during active infection and were followed longitudinally through the course of disease. The collaborating institutions used their own protocols to collect whole blood in K2EDTA tubes. Collaborator samples were shipped for TCRbeta analysis as frozen whole blood, isolated PBMCs, or DNA extracted from either sample type. The source of this sequence is a woman aged 60-75 years with COVID-19, enrolled during active disease. The V and J genes are TRBV30 and TRBJ1-5; the D gene is unclear. Sequenced: peripheral blood. The DNA is TGTGCCTGGAGTTCCGACGGGAACTATCAGCCCCAGCATTTT. It encodes CAWSSDGNYQPQHF.